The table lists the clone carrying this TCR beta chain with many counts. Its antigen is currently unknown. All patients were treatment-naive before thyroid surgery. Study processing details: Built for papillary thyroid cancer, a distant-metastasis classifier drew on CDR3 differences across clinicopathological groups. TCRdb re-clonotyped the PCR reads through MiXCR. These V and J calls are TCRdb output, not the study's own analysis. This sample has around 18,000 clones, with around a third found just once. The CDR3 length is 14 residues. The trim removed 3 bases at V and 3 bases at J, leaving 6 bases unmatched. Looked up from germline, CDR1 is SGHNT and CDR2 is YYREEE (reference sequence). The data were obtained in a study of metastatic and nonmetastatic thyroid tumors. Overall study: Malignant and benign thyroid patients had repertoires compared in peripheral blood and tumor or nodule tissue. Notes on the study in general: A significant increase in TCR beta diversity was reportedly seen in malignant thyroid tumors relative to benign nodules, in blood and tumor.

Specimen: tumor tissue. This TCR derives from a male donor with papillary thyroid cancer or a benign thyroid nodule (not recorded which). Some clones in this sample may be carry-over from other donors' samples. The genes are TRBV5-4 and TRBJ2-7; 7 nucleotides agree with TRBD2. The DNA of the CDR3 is TGTGCCAGCAGCTCCGGGACTAACTACTACGAGCAGTACTTC. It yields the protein CASSSGTNYYEQYF.